Below are 9 T cell receptor beta chains sequenced from a single sample in a study of T-cell memory formation after mild COVID-19. TCRdb independently ran MiXCR on the 5' RACE reads; one entry per CDR3 protein. The table shows about 180,000 distinct CDR3 sequences, with 16% occurring only once. Sequences were obtained from PBMCs or a T cell subset sorted from them (not recorded which). The receptors were sampled from an adult woman who had mild COVID-19 (a few samples of this study predate the infection). Cell type and time point are not known.

This clonotype was observed a handful of times. The J gene is TRBJ2-7, the V gene TRBV7-2; possibly TRBD1 for D (6 bases). CDR1 SGHTA and CDR2 FQGNSA come from the germline V gene. The ends were cut back, 7 bases at V and 4 bases at J, with 8 bases in the middle. This CDR3 spans 11 amino acids. CDR3 sequence: CASKDSYEQYF. For the CDR3, the DNA is TGTGCCAGCAAGGACAGTTACGAGCAGTACTTC.

This clonotype has only one observation. This sequence joins TRBV9 and TRBJ2-1, with a possible D match to TRBD2 (5 bases). V was clipped by 3 bases and J by 9 bases, with 19 bases between them. The CDR3 runs 15 residues. The germline gives CDR1 SGDLS, CDR2 YYNGEE. The CDR3 loop is CASSALGAAAGEQFF. CDR3 bases: TGTGCCAGCAGCGCCCTGGGAGCGGCCGCGGGTGAGCAGTTCTTC.

This clonotype has only a few counts. This chain connects TRBV18 to TRBJ2-5, with D uncertain. The germline V and J ends were trimmed by 3 bases and 2 bases, with 7 bases remaining between them. The CDR3 spans 13 residues. Germline-derived CDR1 and CDR2 are KGHSH and LQKENI. CDR3 sequence reads: CASSPNRQETQYF. The CDR3 DNA reads TGTGCCAGCTCACCCAACCGGCAAGAGACCCAGTACTTC.

This clonotype occurred a few times. The J gene is TRBJ2-7, the V gene TRBV18; no definite D call. In germline, CDR1 is KGHSH, CDR2 LQKENI. Trimming took 2 bases from V and 2 from J, leaving 13 bases between them. The CDR3 sequence is 15 residues long. Here the CDR3 DNA reads TGTGCCAGCTCACCAGGGGTAGGGCAGACCTACGAGCAGTACTTC. This translates into CASSPGVGQTYEQYF.

In its sample, this clonotype was seen a few times. The chain employs TRBV6-5 and TRBJ2-1; 7 bases are a match to TRBD1. This CDR3 comprises 15 residues. Germline values: CDR1 MNHEY, CDR2 SVGAGI. The V and J ends lost 6 bases and 8 bases, in that order; junction bases with no gene match: 13. The CDR3 DNA sequence: TGTGCCAGCAGCCTAGACAGGGAACGGATATATGAGCAGTTCTTC. Translating it yields CASSLDRERIYEQFF.

This clonotype was found a few times. The chain links TRBV6-2 or TRBV6-3 to TRBJ2-7, with D tentatively TRBD1 (6 bases). V gave up 0 bases and J gave up 0 bases, with 12 bases separating them. Germline V CDR1 and CDR2: MNHEY, SVGEGT. The CDR3 runs to 16 residues. The CDR3 DNA reads as TGTGCCAGCAGTTACTCCTCCGGGACACTCTCCTACGAGCAGTACTTC. Protein sequence: CASSYSSGTLSYEQYF.

V and J are TRBV4-3 and TRBJ2-2; tentatively, D is TRBD1 (6 bases). Germline-derived CDR1 and CDR2 are LGHNA and YSLEER. V lost 2 bases, J lost 3 bases, and 10 bases lay in between. This CDR3 spans 15 amino acids. The CDR3: CASSQRDTYTGELFF. The CDR3, as DNA: TGCGCCAGCAGCCAACGGGACACTTACACCGGGGAGCTGTTTTTT.

This clonotype has just a few counts. This chain uses TRBV12-3 or TRBV12-4 with TRBJ2-3; D is ambiguous. The CDR3 spans 15 residues. V gave up 6 bases and J gave up 0 bases, with 13 bases separating them. CDR3 bases: TGTGCCAGCAGCCCCAGGACCACTAGCACAGATACGCAGTATTTT. Its protein is CASSPRTTSTDTQYF.

The genes are TRBV7-2 and TRBJ2-7; 10 nucleotides agree with TRBD1. Germline lookup yields CDR1 SGHTA and CDR2 FQGNSA. This CDR3 spans 15 amino acids. The V segment lost 3 bases and the J segment 2 bases; nucleotides outside the gene matches: 4. DNA of the CDR3: TGTGCCAGCAGCTTGGGGACAGGGGACCCCTACGAGCAGTACTTC. It yields the protein CASSLGTGDPYEQYF.